Presented here are 5 T cell receptor beta chains from one specimen sequenced in a study of blood T cell repertoires in COVID-19. Assay: immunoSEQ multiplex PCR; the TCRdb copy retains only in-frame clones and omits some. The repertoire consists of around 260,000 clones, with 86% occurring once and the leading ten covering approximately 2%. The sample was peripheral blood. The receptors were sampled from a man in his thirties or forties with active or convalescent COVID-19.

The gene calls are TRBV6-5 and TRBJ2-3; D is perhaps TRBD2 (6 bases). This CDR3 is built from 16 residues. CDR1 and CDR2 from the germline V gene are MNHEY and SVGAGI. Trimming stripped 2 bases from V and 8 bases from J, with 20 bases between. This CDR3 is CASSYGAGMYPGTQYF. CDR3 sequence (DNA): TGTGCCAGCAGTTACGGGGCGGGGATGTACCCGGGTACGCAGTATTTT.

The V gene is TRBV11-2, the J gene TRBJ1-1, with D possibly matching TRBD1 (5 bases). The CDR3 is 18 amino acids. Per germline, CDR1 SGHAT and CDR2 FQNNGV. Trimming pared 5 bases from V and 3 bases from J, leaving 25 bases between. CDR3: CASSITSGGSSGDTEAFF. CDR3 nucleotides: TGTGCCAGCAGCATTACCTCGGGGGGTTCTTCGGGAGACACTGAAGCTTTCTTT.

The V call is TRBV6-5, the J call TRBJ2-7; 11 bases align to TRBD1. The V gene end was trimmed by 4 bases and the J gene end by 1 base; junction bases not matched to a gene: 3. Per the germline V gene, CDR1 is MNHEY and CDR2 is SVGAGI. There are 15 residues in the CDR3. This chain's CDR3 is CASSWTGGTSYEQYF. Written as DNA, the CDR3 is TGTGCCAGCAGTTGGACAGGGGGCACTTCCTACGAGCAGTACTTC.

The rearrangement uses TRBV6-5 and TRBJ1-6; 8 nucleotides agree with TRBD1. The CDR3 is made up of 13 amino acids. In germline, CDR1 is MNHEY, CDR2 SVGAGI. The V and J ends lost 7 bases and 14 bases, in that order; junction bases with no gene match: 10. The CDR3 reads CASIPRTGWSLHF. The CDR3 region has the DNA TGTGCCAGCATCCCACGGACAGGGTGGTCCCTCCACTTT.

This sequence joins TRBV19 and TRBJ1-2, with 7 positions matching TRBD1. The V gene's germline CDR1 is LNHDA and CDR2 SQIVND (reference sequence). After removal of 8 bases from V and 2 bases from J, the junction contained 11 bases not matched to a gene. This CDR3 is 15 amino acids long. The DNA for the CDR3 is TGTGCCAGTGGACAGGAAGAAACGGCAAACTATGGCTACACCTTC. Translating it yields CASGQEETANYGYTF.